The 19 T cell receptor beta chains listed next were all sequenced from one sample in a study of tumor-infiltrating lymphocytes in oesophageal squamous cell carcinoma (dated by TCRdb to the mid-2010s). Libraries were prepared through PCR. For sequencing, an Illumina HiSeq 2000 was employed. In TCRdb, the public reads were trimmed at Q25 with fastp and aligned with MiXCR, with productive beta chains retained. Rows with a matching CDR3 protein are joined into one entry that keeps the most common DNA and genes. A total of around 20,000 distinct CDR3 sequences appear in this sample, under 45% of them only once. 19% of the sample is in the top ten clones. The sequencing input was esophageal tumor tissue. The receptors here all came from a male donor with esophageal squamous cell carcinoma.

The chain combines TRBV7-3 with TRBJ2-1, with 9 positions matching TRBD2. V gave up 5 bases and J gave up 10 bases; unmatched junction bases: 12. There are 15 residues in the CDR3. Germline CDR1 reads SGHTA; CDR2 reads FQGTGA. The CDR3 coding sequence is TGTGCCAGCAGCCCCTCTAGCGGGGCTCAGGGCGAGCAGTTCTTC. The encoded protein is CASSPSSGAQGEQFF. Full variable domain (rest looked up from reference TRBV7-3 and TRBJ2-1): GAGVSQTPSNKVTEKGKYVELRCDPISGHTALYWYRQSLGQGPEFLIYFQGTGAADDSGLPNDRFFAVRPEGSVSTLKIQRTERGDSAVYLCASSPSSGAQGEQFFGPGTRLTVL.

This clonotype turned up a few times. This chain joins TRBV7-9 and TRBJ2-6, with 8 bases that match TRBD1. The DNA end is a closer match to TRBJ2-5, so the J assignment may be wrong. Germline V lookup: CDR1 SEHNR, CDR2 FQNEAQ (reference sequence). The CDR3 runs to 15 residues. The CDR3 bases are TGTGCCAGCAGCTTAGTGGCAGGGGGCGGTGAGACCCAGTACTTC. Amino acid sequence: CASSLVAGGGETQYF.

This clonotype was seen many times. V gene TRBV19 combines with J gene TRBJ2-1; weak D call: TRBD2 (5 bases). The J call may be in error: the DNA end matches TRBJ2-7 better. Germline CDR1 is LNHDA and CDR2 is SQIVND (reference sequence). This CDR3 contains 11 residues. In DNA, the CDR3 is TGTGCCAGCAGGACTGGCGAGGAGCAGTACTTC. Its translation is CASRTGEEQYF.

This clonotype was seen ten or more times. This rearrangement joins TRBV10-3 to TRBJ2-7; D is perhaps TRBD2 (6 bases). V was trimmed by 3 bases and J by 4 bases, leaving 16 bases between them. This CDR3 is built from 15 residues. CDR1 and CDR2 from the germline V gene are ENHRY and SYGVKD. The CDR3 sequence is CAISEVRGGRYEQYF. Written as DNA, the CDR3 is TGTGCCATCAGTGAAGTAAGGGGAGGACGGTACGAGCAGTACTTC.

At least ten counts were recorded for this clonotype. The junction departs from the called germline gene at one end, perhaps through a read error. The V call is TRBV7-2, the J call TRBJ2-4; 14 nucleotides align to TRBD2. Germline V gives CDR1 SGHTA, CDR2 FQGNSA. The CDR3 extends over 11 amino acids. This CDR3 reads CASSSGTSGGF. DNA for the CDR3: TGTGCCAGCAGCTCCGGGACTAGCGGGGGCTTC.

This chain connects TRBV20-1 to TRBJ1-3, with 7 bases that match TRBD1. In germline, CDR1 is DFQATT, CDR2 SNEGSKA (reference sequence). The CDR3 consists of 14 residues. Trimming at V came to 5 bases and at J to 5 bases, leaving 9 bases not matched to a gene. CDR3 nucleotides: TGCAGTGCTTCCTACCGGGACAGAAGAAACACCATATATTTT. Amino acid sequence: CSASYRDRRNTIYF.

The rearrangement uses TRBV6-6 and TRBJ2-5; TRBD2 aligns across 8 bases. CDR1 is MNHNY, CDR2 SVGAGI, per germline (reference sequence). This CDR3 spans 17 amino acids. V lost 0 bases and J lost 11; bases outside the gene matches: 17. The CDR3 region is CASSYSPPAGVYNEQYF. CDR3 nucleotides: TGTGCCAGCAGTTACTCGCCACCAGCGGGGGTCTACAATGAGCAGTACTTC.

The chain combines TRBV7-4 with TRBJ2-3, with D maybe TRBD2 (6 bases). The germline CDR1 and CDR2 sequences are SGHVT and SQSDAQ. CDR3 length: 13 residues. Trimming removed 1 base from V and 5 bases from J, with 7 bases in between. The CDR3 loop reads CASSLVGGDTQYF. CDR3 DNA: TGTGCCAGCAGCTTAGTGGGGGGAGATACGCAGTATTTT.

This sequence joins TRBV18 and TRBJ2-2; no clear D. V shed 3 bases and J shed 2 bases, with 1 base lying between them. Germline CDR1 KGHSH, CDR2 LQKENI. The CDR3 extends over 12 amino acids. CDR3 sequence reads: CASSPNTGELFF. CDR3 nucleotides: TGTGCCAGCTCACCTAACACCGGGGAGCTGTTTTTT.

This clonotype was observed a handful of times. The rearrangement links TRBV27 to TRBJ2-7; D call uncertain. Per the germline V gene, CDR1 is MNHEY and CDR2 is SMNVEV (reference sequence). The CDR3 runs to 14 residues. Trimming left V 4 bases short and J 1 base short, with 11 bases between. The CDR3 bases are TGTGCCAGCAGTTCCGGACGGATTTCCTACGAGCAGTACTTC. Its translation: CASSSGRISYEQYF.

This chain links TRBV7-6 with TRBJ2-3, with 7 bases aligning to TRBD2. The J call is uncertain, as TRBJ2-1 better fits the DNA end. Germline CDR1 SGHVS, CDR2 FNYEAQ. The CDR3 consists of 18 residues. CDR3 nucleotide sequence: TGTGCCAGCAGCTTAAATCCCGGTGGGAGGGCCAGTAGGGGTGAGCAGTTCTTC. Protein product: CASSLNPGGRASRGEQFF.

J is TRBJ1-1 and V is TRBV5-1; TRBD1 is a possible D gene (6 bases). The CDR3 consists of 16 residues. Trimming left V 4 bases short and J 2 bases short, with 18 bases between. CDR1 SGHRS and CDR2 YFSETQ come from the germline V gene. The CDR3 nucleotides are TGCGCCAGCAGCCTGGACGCGGGGGCAATTAACACTGAAGCTTTCTTT. It yields the protein CASSLDAGAINTEAFF.

This clonotype is labeled medium-sized. V gene TRBV7-2 combines with J gene TRBJ1-5; unclear D gene. V dropped 5 bases and J dropped 0 bases, with 5 bases sitting between them. CDR3 length: 13 residues. Germline V gene sequence: CDR1 SGHTA, CDR2 FQGNSA. The CDR3 DNA reads TGTGCCAGCAGCCAGGATAGCAATCAGCCCCAGCATTTT. Translating gives CASSQDSNQPQHF. The entire variable domain, with the rest obtained from reference TRBV7-2 and TRBJ1-5, is as follows: GAGVSQSPSNKVTEKGKDVELRCDPISGHTALYWYRQSLGQGLEFLIYFQGNSAPDKSGLPSDRFSAERTGGSVSTLTIQRTQQEDSAVYLCASSQDSNQPQHFGDGTRLSIL.

The chain has TRBV5-1 and TRBJ2-3, with TRBD2 identical over 9 bases. V dropped 6 bases and J dropped 0; count of bases not matched to a gene: 5. The CDR3 length is 15 residues. Germline CDR1 reads SGHRS; CDR2 reads YFSETQ. CDR3 coding DNA: TGCGCCAGCACCCGCGGGAGGGCCAGCACAGATACGCAGTATTTT. Amino acid sequence: CASTRGRASTDTQYF.

CDR3 loop: CASSYRDPREKLFF. For the CDR3, the DNA is TGTGCCAGCAGTTATCGGGACCCCCGTGAAAAACTGTTTTTT. The chain uses TRBV6-6 and TRBJ1-4, with D possibly being TRBD1 (5 bases). The V and J ends lost 3 bases and 7 bases respectively, with 12 bases between them. The CDR3 has 14 residues. Germline loops: CDR1 MNHNY, CDR2 SVGAGI (reference sequence).

This chain uses TRBV12-3 or TRBV12-4 with TRBJ2-5; D gene unclear. The J call may be incorrect, as the DNA end agrees better with TRBJ2-1. The CDR3 has 11 amino acids. CDR3 amino acids: CASSLANEQFF. The CDR3 DNA is TGTGCCAGCAGTTTAGCAAATGAGCAGTTCTTC.

This clonotype showed up many times. The V call is TRBV27, the J call TRBJ2-1, with 7 nucleotides matching TRBD1. V gave up 5 bases and J gave up 2 bases; unmatched junction bases: 9. The CDR3 covers 16 residues. Germline V gives CDR1 MNHEY, CDR2 SMNVEV (reference sequence). CDR3 coding DNA: TGTGCCAGCAGTAATGAGGGGGCCCCCCCCTACAATGAGCAGTTCTTC. It is translated as CASSNEGAPPYNEQFF.

There are many counts of this clonotype. V and J are TRBV19 and TRBJ2-1; no firm D call. Trimming cost V 3 bases and J 9 bases, with 12 bases left between them. From germline, CDR1 is LNHDA and CDR2 SQIVND (reference sequence). CDR3 length: 13 amino acids. In DNA, the CDR3 is TGTGCCAGTAGTATTTCTAGGGCAACTGAGCAGTTCTTC. Residues: CASSISRATEQFF.

The rearrangement uses TRBV11-2 and TRBJ2-7; unclear D gene. V lost 0 bases and J lost 5, with 11 bases in between. This CDR3 spans 14 amino acids. Germline CDR1 is SGHAT and CDR2 is FQNNGV. CDR3 bases: TGTGCCAGCAGCTTAGAGGCAGTTCACCACGAGCAGTACTTC. Its protein product is CASSLEAVHHEQYF.